These T cell receptor beta chains were read from a single sample in a study of T cell repertoires in cytomegalovirus infection. MiXCR, applied by TCRdb to the reads, yields one record per CDR3 protein. The data show a few hundred thousand distinct CDR3 sequences, 15% to 20% seen once. Source material: CD8+ T cells from PBMCs. The receptors come from a human donor in good health (CMV status not recorded). Some clones in this sample may be carry-over from other donors' samples. CDR3s include the opening cysteine and the closing phenylalanine or tryptophan. The order of the fields is D gene, V gene, J gene, clone size, CDR3 DNA, CDR3 protein. D genes are given only for firm matches. Clone size, where shown, is once, few, many, or a class for clones that have expanded.

>-|TRBV7-8|TRBJ2-1|many
TGTGCCAGCAGCTTAGACTCTGGAGGGGTCCACAATGAGCAGTTCTTC
CASSLDSGGVHNEQFF
>TRBD2|TRBV28|TRBJ2-5|-
TGTGCCAGCAGCACATGGACTAGCGGGGGCCACCAAGAGACCCAGTACTTC
CASSTWTSGGHQETQYF
>-|TRBV20-1|TRBJ2-7|few
TGCAGTGCCGAGGCTGGGCTTGACTACGAGCAGTACTTC
CSAEAGLDYEQYF
>-|TRBV7-6|TRBJ2-4|-
TGTGCCAGCAGCCGCGGGACACGTCTAGGCAAAAACATTCAGTACTTC
CASSRGTRLGKNIQYF
>-|TRBV12-3/TRBV12-4|TRBJ2-1|-
TGTGCCAGCAGTTTAACAGTCGGGCTGGATGAGCAGTTCTTC
CASSLTVGLDEQFF
>-|TRBV27|TRBJ1-5|once
TGTGCCAGCAGTCTCCAGGTTGGACGCAATCAGCCCCAGCATTTT
CASSLQVGRNQPQHF
>TRBD2|TRBV6-6|TRBJ2-3|-
TGTGCCAGCAGTTATGCGGCGGGGGGGAGAGATACGCAGTATTTT
CASSYAAGGRDTQYF
>-|TRBV6-1|TRBJ2-7|few
TGTGCCAGCAGTGGCGGACAAACGACCTACGAGCAGTACTTC
CASSGGQTTYEQYF
>TRBD2|TRBV2|TRBJ2-2|-
TGTGCCAGCATCGGGACTAGCGGCACCGGGGAGCTGTTTTTT
CASIGTSGTGELFF
>-|TRBV7-9|TRBJ2-5|many
TGTGCCAGCAGCCCTTCCAGGGGGGCAGAGACCCAGTACTTC
CASSPSRGAETQYF
>-|TRBV11-1|TRBJ2-5|-
TGTGCCAGCAGCAAGACTGAGGGAGAGACCCAGTACTTC
CASSKTEGETQYF
>TRBD1|TRBV5-6|TRBJ1-5|-
TGTGCCAGCAGCCATTTTGGACCTCAGGGGGGGCCTCAGCCCCAGCATTTT
CASSHFGPQGGPQPQHF
>TRBD2|TRBV7-6|TRBJ2-3|many
TGTGCCAGCAGCTTTATGGGGCTTAGCGGGGGGGCCACAGATACGCAGTATTTT
CASSFMGLSGGATDTQYF
>-|TRBV9|TRBJ2-5|few
TGTGCCAGCAGCGTAGCAGGGGACGAGACCCAGTACTTC
CASSVAGDETQYF
>-|TRBV19|TRBJ1-5|few
TGTGCCAGTAGTACCGGGGTTAGCAATCAGCCCCAGCATTTT
CASSTGVSNQPQHF
>TRBD1|TRBV20-1|TRBJ2-5|many
TGCAGTGCTAGGACAGGGGCAGCCCAAGAGACCCAGTACTTC
CSARTGAAQETQYF
>-|TRBV29-1|TRBJ2-7|many
TGCAGCGTTTTCGACCTGGCCGAGCAGTACTTC
CSVFDLAEQYF
>-|TRBV28|TRBJ1-6|many
TGTGCCAGCAGTCCCTCCGGGAGCTCCTATAATTCACCCCTCCACTTT
CASSPSGSSYNSPLHF
>TRBD1|TRBV2|TRBJ2-7|-
TGTGCCAGCAGTGAAGCGCTTCGGGACAGGGTCCGGTACGAGCAGTACTTC
CASSEALRDRVRYEQYF
>-|TRBV7-8|TRBJ1-4|many
TGTGCCAGCAGCTTAGAGTGGACAGCAACTAATGAAAAACTGTTTTTT
CASSLEWTATNEKLFF
>-|TRBV5-6|TRBJ2-7|few
TGTGCCAGCAGCTTGGATGGGACAACCTCTTACGAGCAGTACTTC
CASSLDGTTSYEQYF
>-|TRBV6-6|TRBJ2-1|-
TGTGCCAGCAGTTATAGAGGAGAGCAGTTCTTC
CASSYRGEQFF
>TRBD1|TRBV29-1|TRBJ2-7|many
TGCAGCGTGGCCAACATCCTTGACAGGGATCCCTACGAGCAGTACTTC
CSVANILDRDPYEQYF
>-|TRBV2|TRBJ1-1|-
TGTGCCAGCAGTGTTCCCACAGAAGTCATGAACACTGAAGCTTTCTTT
CASSVPTEVMNTEAFF
>-|TRBV2|TRBJ1-6|-
TGTGCCAGCAGTGTGGGGTACAGTAATTCACCCCTCCACTTT
CASSVGYSNSPLHF
>-|TRBV7-9|TRBJ2-3|few
TGTGCCAGCAGCGGAAGCAGGGGCACAGATACGCAGTATTTT
CASSGSRGTDTQYF
>-|TRBV4-1|TRBJ2-1|many
TGCGCCAGCAGCCTAAGTCAAGGGTCCTACAATGAGCAGTTCTTC
CASSLSQGSYNEQFF
>-|TRBV7-9|TRBJ2-5|-
TGTGCCAGCAGCTTATCAGGTCTGGAGACCCAGTACTTC
CASSLSGLETQYF
>-|TRBV29-1|TRBJ2-5|-
TGCAGCGTTGAAGTCGTCGGGGGCACGGAGACCCAGTACTTC
CSVEVVGGTETQYF
>-|TRBV7-2|TRBJ2-3|many
TGTGCCAGCCGCGCTCACACAGATACGCAGTATTTT
CASRAHTDTQYF
>TRBD1|TRBV29-1|TRBJ2-7|-
TGCAGCGTAGCGGGGGGACAGGGGGCGAGAACGGTCTACGAGCAGTACTTC
CSVAGGQGARTVYEQYF
>TRBD1|TRBV4-1|TRBJ1-1|-
TGCGCCAGCAGCCAAGTGGCAGGGGGCACTGAAGCTTTCTTT
CASSQVAGGTEAFF
>-|TRBV20-1|TRBJ1-6|-
TGCAGTGCTAGAGATATAAGGAGCTCCTATAATTCACCCCTCCACTTT
CSARDIRSSYNSPLHF
>-|TRBV6-6|TRBJ1-5|-
TGTGCCAGCAGTTACTCGGGGTCTGCCTGGTCGCGGGGCAGTCAGCCCCAGCATTTT
CASSYSGSAWSRGSQPQHF
>-|TRBV28|TRBJ2-1|-
TGTGCCAGCACTAAAACTTGGCCGGACCTAGGTTATAACAATGAGCAGTTCTTC
CASTKTWPDLGYNNEQFF
>-|TRBV29-1|TRBJ1-1|-
TGCAGCGTTGAACGGGCGACACAGTACACTGAAGCTTTCTTT
CSVERATQYTEAFF
>TRBD2|TRBV9|TRBJ2-1|-
TGTGCCAGCAGCGCCGGCATGGGACTAGCCTACAATGAGCAGTTCTTC
CASSAGMGLAYNEQFF
>-|TRBV4-3|TRBJ2-7|once
TGCGCCAGCAGCCAAGAAGCGTGGGGATCCTACGAGCAGTACTTC
CASSQEAWGSYEQYF
>TRBD2|TRBV27|TRBJ2-1|-
TGTGCCAGCAGTTTACGTCCACTAGCGGGATCCAATGAGCAGTTCTTC
CASSLRPLAGSNEQFF
>-|TRBV5-6|TRBJ1-4|once
TGTGCCAGCAGCTTGCGACGGCAGCTTGGTGAACTGTTTTTT
CASSLRRQLGELFF
>-|TRBV4-1|TRBJ1-2|-
TGCGCCAGCAGCCAAGAACCCTCCGGGGGCGCGTCTAACTATGGCTACACCTTC
CASSQEPSGGASNYGYTF
>-|TRBV5-3|TRBJ1-5|-
TGTGCCAGCAGCTTGGCGGCAGGGCCGAATCAGCCCCAGCATTTT
CASSLAAGPNQPQHF
>-|TRBV12-3/TRBV12-4|TRBJ2-7|many
TGTGCCAGCAGCCCCGGGATCTCCTACGAGCAGTACTTC
CASSPGISYEQYF
>TRBD1|TRBV12-3/TRBV12-4|TRBJ2-7|-
TGTGCCAGCAGTTCGACAGGGTATCACGAGCAGTACTTC
CASSSTGYHEQYF
>TRBD2|TRBV7-6|TRBJ2-2|-
TGTGCCAGCAGCTTAGTGGCTAGCGGGGCCACCGGGGAGCTGTTTTTT
CASSLVASGATGELFF
>TRBD2|TRBV11-1|TRBJ2-3|-
TGTGCCAGCAGCTTAGTGGGGACTAGCGGTCCCACAGATACGCAGTATTTT
CASSLVGTSGPTDTQYF
>TRBD1|TRBV2|TRBJ2-7|-
TGTGCCAGCAGTGAGACGACAGGGACCTACGAGCAGTACTTC
CASSETTGTYEQYF
>-|TRBV6-5|TRBJ1-3|-
TGTGCCAGCAGTACGACAGTATCGGACACCATATATTTT
CASSTTVSDTIYF
>-|TRBV6-2/TRBV6-3|TRBJ1-1|many
TGTGCCAGCAGTTACGGGGGGAACACTGAAGCTTTCTTT
CASSYGGNTEAFF
>TRBD1|TRBV12-3/TRBV12-4|TRBJ2-1|-
TGTGCCAGCAGTCCGGGACAGTTAAATGAGCAGTTCTTC
CASSPGQLNEQFF
>-|TRBV29-1|TRBJ2-5|-
TGCAGCGTCCGCATAGGAGAGACCCAGTACTTC
CSVRIGETQYF
>-|TRBV7-9|TRBJ2-2|-
TGTGCCAGCAGCGGCGACGCGAACACCGGGGAGCTGTTTTTT
CASSGDANTGELFF
>-|TRBV7-9|TRBJ1-1|many
TGTGCCAGCAGCTCCCAAGGACAGCCAAATGAAGCTTTCTTT
CASSSQGQPNEAFF
>-|TRBV7-8|TRBJ2-5|few
TGTGCCAGCAGGGGGACCTACCAAGAGACCCAGTACTTC
CASRGTYQETQYF
>-|TRBV20-1|TRBJ2-3|few
TGCAGTGCTAGAGGCCCGACCGATCGTGAGGATACGCAGTATTTT
CSARGPTDREDTQYF
>TRBD1|TRBV12-3/TRBV12-4|TRBJ1-2|many
TGTGCCAGCAGGCGACAGGGGTCTGGCTATGGCTACACCTTC
CASRRQGSGYGYTF
>-|TRBV10-2|TRBJ2-7|-
TGCGCCAGCAGTGGGGCGTCCAGCTCCTACGAGCAGTACTTC
CASSGASSSYEQYF
>-|TRBV5-4|TRBJ2-2|-
TGTGCCAGCAGCCCACCGGGACACCCCACCGGGGAGCTGTTTTTT
CASSPPGHPTGELFF